The 21 T cell receptor beta chains below were found in one sample sequenced in a study of cytomegalovirus exposure and HLA in healthy donors. Primers for the PCR totalled 60 Vbeta and 13 Jbeta. This table comes from immunoSEQ multiplex PCR, and its TCRdb copy is limited to in-frame clones, with some not included. The table shows approximately 190,000 clones, with approximately 80% occurring only once. Material for sequencing was PBMCs. The receptors were gathered from a man aged 40-49 years in good health and CMV-seropositive.

The chain is built from TRBV18 and TRBJ1-3; weak D call: TRBD1 (6 bases). Germline values: CDR1 KGHSH, CDR2 LQKENI. The CDR3 contains 15 residues. The V end lost 0 bases, the J end lost 1 base, and 7 bases lay between the germline ends. In nucleotides, the CDR3 is TGTGCCAGCTCACCACCCGGGACATCTGGAAACACCATATATTTT. It is translated as CASSPPGTSGNTIYF. Complete variable domain (other parts from reference TRBV18 and TRBJ1-3): NAGVMQNPRHLVRRRGQEARLRCSPMKGHSHVYWYRQLPEEGLKFMVYLQKENIIDESGMPKERFSAEFPKEGPSILRIQQVVRGDSAAYFCASSPPGTSGNTIYFGEGSWLTVV.

The rearrangement links TRBV18 to TRBJ1-1; D is unclear. Trimming removed 6 bases at V and 2 bases at J, with 16 bases between. Germline V gene data show CDR1 as KGHSH and CDR2 as LQKENI. The CDR3 loop spans 15 amino acids. The CDR3 reads CASSPGEGINTEAFF. The DNA for the CDR3 is TGTGCCAGCTCCCCTGGAGAGGGTATAAACACTGAAGCTTTCTTT.

J is TRBJ2-1 and V is TRBV5-4; 7 nucleotides align to TRBD1. V dropped 7 bases and J dropped 4; count of bases not matched to a gene: 8. The CDR3 runs 14 residues. Germline lookup yields CDR1 SGHNT and CDR2 YYREEE (reference sequence). Written as DNA, the CDR3 is TGTGCCAGCTCTCAGACAGGGCCTTACAATGAGCAGTTCTTC. This gives the protein CASSQTGPYNEQFF.

The chain carries TRBV6-5 and TRBJ2-7; D is possibly TRBD1 (5 bases). This CDR3 has 12 amino acids. V lost 3 bases, J lost 3 bases, and 6 bases lay in between. Germline CDR1 MNHEY, CDR2 SVGAGI. The CDR3 reads CASSYQGYEQYF. As DNA, the CDR3 is TGTGCCAGCAGTTATCAGGGCTACGAGCAGTACTTC.

This clone was found a few times. J is TRBJ2-3 and V is TRBV2; TRBD1 aligns across 10 bases. The CDR3 is 16 residues long. Trimming removed 7 bases from V and 2 bases from J; junction bases left unmatched: 9. CDR1 and CDR2 from the germline V gene are SNHLY and FYNNEI. The CDR3 reads CASNPGQGTFTDTQYF. CDR3 DNA sequence: TGTGCCAGCAACCCGGGACAGGGGACCTTCACAGATACGCAGTATTTT.

The V and J genes are TRBV5-5 and TRBJ1-5; 7 nucleotides agree with TRBD1. From germline, CDR1 is SGHKS and CDR2 YYEKEE (reference sequence). The trim removed 4 bases at V and 1 base at J, leaving 5 bases unmatched. This CDR3 contains 15 residues. As DNA, the CDR3 is TGTGCCAGCAGCACCCAGACAGGGAGCAATCAGCCCCAGCATTTT. The encoded protein is CASSTQTGSNQPQHF.

Only a few counts were recorded for this clone. The rearrangement links TRBV11-2 to TRBJ1-1, with 7 positions matching TRBD1. Germline CDR1 reads SGHAT; CDR2 reads FQNNGV. The CDR3 spans 15 residues. The ends lost 3 bases at V and 1 base at J; junction bases unmatched: 5. Here the CDR3 DNA reads TGTGCCAGCAGCTTCAACGGGGACAGGAACACTGAAGCTTTCTTT. This encodes CASSFNGDRNTEAFF.

CDR3 loop: CASSAGGWKETQYF. The CDR3 bases are TGTGCCAGCAGTGCAGGGGGCTGGAAAGAGACCCAGTACTTC. The chain carries TRBV6-1 and TRBJ2-5; 8 bases map to TRBD1. The CDR3 is 14 amino acids. Trimming at V came to 4 bases and at J to 3 bases, leaving 4 bases not matched to a gene. Per the germline V gene, CDR1 is MNHNS and CDR2 is SASEGT.

This chain joins TRBV4-2 and TRBJ2-5; D is unclear. V lost 1 base to trimming and J lost 0 bases, with 9 bases between them. Germline values: CDR1 LGHNA, CDR2 YNFKEQ. This CDR3 has 15 residues. Here the CDR3 reads CASSQASGYQETQYF. CDR3 bases: TGTGCCAGCAGCCAAGCCTCCGGGTACCAAGAGACCCAGTACTTC.

The chain uses TRBV7-3 and TRBJ2-3; tentative D call: TRBD1 (6 bases). Trimming left V 5 bases short and J 4 bases short, with 10 bases between. The CDR3 is 13 amino acids. Germline V lookup: CDR1 SGHTA, CDR2 FQGTGA. CDR3 nucleotide sequence: TGTGCCAGCAGCACCCGACAGGCAGATACGCAGTATTTT. It yields the protein CASSTRQADTQYF.

The chain combines TRBV27 with TRBJ2-1; tentative D call: TRBD2 (5 bases). V gave up 3 bases and J gave up 4 bases, with 13 bases separating them. This CDR3 spans 15 amino acids. Germline V gene data show CDR1 as MNHEY and CDR2 as SMNVEV (reference sequence). This chain's CDR3 is CASSFGVSPYNEQFF. Written as DNA, the CDR3 is TGTGCCAGCAGTTTCGGGGTTTCCCCTTACAATGAGCAGTTCTTC.

This rearrangement joins TRBV9 to TRBJ2-7; 10 bases match TRBD2. The CDR3 covers 15 residues. Germline CDR1 SGDLS, CDR2 YYNGEE. V lost 2 bases and J lost 5; bases outside the gene matches: 7. The CDR3 DNA is TGTGCCAGCAGCGTGTCTAGCGGGGGTGGGGACGAGCAGTACTTC. Its protein product is CASSVSSGGGDEQYF.

The chain is built from TRBV19 and TRBJ2-7; maybe TRBD2 (6 bases). Germline V gene sequence: CDR1 LNHDA, CDR2 SQIVND (reference sequence). Trimming removed 4 bases from V and 2 bases from J, with 9 bases in between. CDR3 length: 13 amino acids. The CDR3 region is CASSKGLTYEQYF. The CDR3 coding sequence is TGTGCCAGTAGTAAGGGACTTACCTACGAGCAGTACTTC.

V usage is TRBV5-1 and J usage is TRBJ2-7; D gene uncertain. V was cut by 8 bases and J by 4 bases, with 19 bases left in between. Germline lookup yields CDR1 SGHRS and CDR2 YFSETQ. The CDR3 is 14 amino acids. In DNA, the CDR3 is TGCGCCAGTAGGCGTGGGCAGCCAAATTACGAGCAGTACTTC. Its protein product is CASRRGQPNYEQYF.

This chain connects TRBV5-1 to TRBJ2-1; 12 nucleotides line up with TRBD2. The junction had 2 bases not matched to a gene; V was cut back by 0 bases and J by 4 bases. This CDR3 has 16 residues. Germline CDR1 SGHRS, CDR2 YFSETQ. CDR3 region: CASSLALAGGYNEQFF. CDR3 bases: TGCGCCAGCAGCTTGGCCCTAGCGGGAGGGTACAATGAGCAGTTCTTC. Using reference TRBV5-1 and TRBJ2-1 for the parts outside the CDR3, the full variable domain is KAGVTQTPRYLIKTRGQQVTLSCSPISGHRSVSWYQQTPGQGLQFLFEYFSETQRNKGNFPGRFSGRQFSNSRSEMNVSTLELGDSALYLCASSLALAGGYNEQFFGPGTRLTVL.

The CDR3 sequence: CASSIAGGLSPLHF. In DNA, the CDR3 is TGTGCCAGTAGTATAGCCGGCGGCCTCTCACCCCTCCACTTT. The gene calls are TRBV19 and TRBJ1-6; D gene uncertain. CDR1 LNHDA and CDR2 SQIVND come from the germline V gene (reference sequence). Trimming took off 1 base at V and 10 bases at J, with 11 bases between the two ends. This CDR3 has 14 residues.

Written as DNA, the CDR3 is TGTGCCAGCAGTCGGGACAGGGGGGATCAGCCCCAGCATTTT. It is translated as CASSRDRGDQPQHF. The rearrangement links TRBV2 to TRBJ1-5; 11 nucleotides line up with TRBD1. The CDR3 runs 14 residues. Germline V gene sequence: CDR1 SNHLY, CDR2 FYNNEI. J lost 5 bases, V lost 5 bases, and 2 bases had no gene match.

This chain joins TRBV29-1 and TRBJ2-1, with 9 bases identical to TRBD2. This CDR3 contains 13 residues. V lost 4 bases, J lost 5 bases, and 3 bases stayed unmatched. Germline V gives CDR1 SQVTM, CDR2 ANQGSEA. This CDR3 reads CSVVLAGNNEQFF. Written as DNA, the CDR3 is TGCAGCGTTGTTCTAGCGGGGAACAATGAGCAGTTCTTC.

V is TRBV25-1 and J is TRBJ2-7; D possibly corresponds to TRBD1 (6 bases). Trimming cost V 1 base and J 2 bases, with 15 bases left between them. This CDR3 has 16 amino acids. Germline V gene lookup returns CDR1 MGHDK and CDR2 SYGVNS. Here the CDR3 DNA reads TGTGCCAGCAGTGAATTTGAGACAGGCTTCCCCTACGAGCAGTACTTC. Translating it yields CASSEFETGFPYEQYF.

The CDR3 bases are TGCAGCGTCGACACAGGGTTGAAGCACGAGCAGTACTTC. This sequence encodes CSVDTGLKHEQYF. The V call is TRBV29-1, the J call TRBJ2-7, with D perhaps TRBD1 (6 bases). This CDR3 region has 13 residues. The V gene's germline CDR1 is SQVTM and CDR2 ANQGSEA. Trimming took 6 bases from V and 5 from J, leaving 17 bases between them.

V usage is TRBV4-1 and J usage is TRBJ1-1; weak D call: TRBD1 (6 bases). This CDR3 has 17 amino acids. V lost 0 bases and J 9 bases, leaving 23 bases between the germline ends. Germline V gene data show CDR1 as MGHRA and CDR2 as YSYEKL. CDR3 bases: TGCGCCAGCAGCCAAGATCAGATCGTGGGTCCGCAGGGGCAAGCTTTCTTT. It is translated as CASSQDQIVGPQGQAFF.